These T cell receptor beta chains were read from a single sample in a study of cytomegalovirus exposure and HLA in healthy donors. The assay was immunoSEQ multiplex PCR, and TCRdb's table has in-frame clones only and misses some. The repertoire holds fewer than 200,000 clones, roughly 82% seen once, with approximately 0.51% in the top ten. Sample: PBMCs. Every receptor here comes from a woman aged 45-65 years in good health and CMV-seronegative. CDR3s include the opening cysteine and the closing phenylalanine or tryptophan.

CASSPGGTSGAETQYF	TRBJ2-5	TRBV11-2
CASSQRSGTDGNTIYF	TRBJ1-3	TRBV4-1
CASSPGTGHSNQPQHF	TRBJ1-5	TRBV19
CASSVEGQLQETQYF	TRBJ2-5	TRBV9
CASSPAGGHEQYF	TRBJ2-7	TRBV11-3
CASSLAAGFEKLFF	TRBJ1-4	TRBV5-6
CASSRTGDAQETQYF	TRBJ2-5	TRBV5-1
CASSWYPGGGRVDEQFF	TRBJ2-1	TRBV28
CASSTGDRAPYNEQFF	TRBJ2-1	TRBV19
CASSPLAGGLSDTQYF	TRBJ2-3	TRBV7-7
CASSIQGASGSPLHF	TRBJ1-6	TRBV18
CAWIRTTGGGYGYTF	TRBJ1-2	TRBV30